These T cell receptor beta chains were read from a single sample in a study. MiXCR was run by TCRdb on the 5' RACE reads, yielding one entry per CDR3 protein. This sample has about 40,000 distinct CDR3 sequences; around 20% occur once, and the top ten carry about 4%. Sequenced material: Tregs sorted from blood. The receptor source for this set is a female donor with breast cancer. CDR3s include the opening cysteine and the closing phenylalanine or tryptophan. Fields, in order: clone size, J gene, V gene, D gene, CDR3 protein, CDR3 DNA. A D gene is named only where the DNA matches it firmly. Only part of the rows carry a size: once, few, many, or a class if the clone is expanded.

clone_size: .
j_call: TRBJ2-2
v_call: TRBV29-1
d_call: .
cdr3_aa: CSVEWGPGELFF
cdr3_nt: TGCAGCGTTGAGTGGGGCCCCGGGGAGCTGTTTTTT

clone_size: few
j_call: TRBJ2-3
v_call: TRBV6-1
d_call: .
cdr3_aa: CASKEGGTDTQYF
cdr3_nt: TGTGCCAGCAAGGAGGGGGGCACAGATACGCAGTATTTT

clone_size: few
j_call: TRBJ1-5
v_call: TRBV4-1
d_call: .
cdr3_aa: CASSQALNQPQHF
cdr3_nt: TGCGCCAGCAGCCAAGCGCTAAATCAGCCCCAGCATTTT

clone_size: few
j_call: TRBJ1-1
v_call: TRBV28
d_call: .
cdr3_aa: CASSFGVTEAFF
cdr3_nt: TGTGCCAGCAGTTTCGGAGTCACTGAAGCTTTCTTT

clone_size: many
j_call: TRBJ2-3
v_call: TRBV7-3
d_call: .
cdr3_aa: CASSRRDRDTQYF
cdr3_nt: TGTGCCAGCAGCCGGAGGGATAGAGATACGCAGTATTTT

clone_size: many
j_call: TRBJ2-7
v_call: TRBV20-1
d_call: .
cdr3_aa: CSAWSATNRYEQYF
cdr3_nt: TGCAGTGCTTGGTCGGCAACCAATAGATACGAGCAGTACTTC

clone_size: .
j_call: TRBJ2-7
v_call: TRBV20-1
d_call: TRBD2
cdr3_aa: CSARERTSFYEQYF
cdr3_nt: TGCAGTGCTAGAGAACGGACTAGTTTTTACGAGCAGTACTTC

clone_size: .
j_call: TRBJ2-1
v_call: TRBV7-9
d_call: TRBD2
cdr3_aa: CASSLGEGWQFF
cdr3_nt: TGTGCCAGCAGCTTAGGGGAGGGGTGGCAGTTCTTC

clone_size: .
j_call: TRBJ2-3
v_call: TRBV20-1
d_call: TRBD2
cdr3_aa: CSARETSGSDTQYF
cdr3_nt: TGCAGTGCTAGGGAAACTAGCGGGTCGGACACGCAGTATTTT

clone_size: .
j_call: TRBJ2-1
v_call: TRBV29-1
d_call: TRBD2
cdr3_aa: CSAGLAGVSYNEQFF
cdr3_nt: TGCAGCGCCGGACTAGCGGGGGTCTCCTACAATGAGCAGTTCTTC

clone_size: few
j_call: TRBJ2-5
v_call: TRBV24-1
d_call: .
cdr3_aa: CATSDSTPQRQETQYF
cdr3_nt: TGTGCCACCAGTGATTCGACCCCCCAGCGGCAAGAGACCCAGTACTTC

clone_size: many
j_call: TRBJ2-1
v_call: TRBV9
d_call: TRBD2
cdr3_aa: CASSPRSGRNEQFF
cdr3_nt: TGTGCCAGCAGCCCCCGTAGCGGGAGGAATGAGCAGTTCTTC

clone_size: few
j_call: TRBJ1-2
v_call: TRBV5-1
d_call: TRBD1
cdr3_aa: CASSLPRGTGRNYGYTF
cdr3_nt: TGCGCCAGCAGCTTGCCGCGCGGGACAGGGCGCAACTATGGCTACACCTTC

clone_size: .
j_call: TRBJ2-1
v_call: TRBV11-2
d_call: TRBD2
cdr3_aa: CASSSPGLAASNEQLF
cdr3_nt: TGTGCCAGCAGCTCGCCCGGACTAGCGGCCTCTAATGAGCAGCTCTTC

clone_size: many
j_call: TRBJ1-1
v_call: TRBV4-1
d_call: TRBD1
cdr3_aa: CASNDRGGKYTEAFF
cdr3_nt: TGCGCCTCCAATGACAGGGGTGGAAAGTACACTGAAGCTTTCTTT

clone_size: .
j_call: TRBJ1-2
v_call: TRBV2
d_call: .
cdr3_aa: CASSVLSGRIYGYTF
cdr3_nt: TGTGCCAGCAGTGTCCTGTCAGGGCGTATCTATGGCTACACCTTC

clone_size: many
j_call: TRBJ2-7
v_call: TRBV6-1
d_call: TRBD2
cdr3_aa: CATQGGNGSSYEQYF
cdr3_nt: TGTGCCACCCAGGGAGGGAACGGGAGCTCCTACGAGCAGTACTTC